In its sample, the clone carrying this T cell receptor beta chain was seen a few times. No antigen is known for it. Compared with germline, one end of the junction differs, possibly owing to a read error. Using its own MiXCR run on the reads, TCRdb lists one record per CDR3 protein. This sample has 680,000 or so distinct CDR3 sequences; roughly 36% occur once, and the top ten carry 2.8%. The data stem from a study of T cell repertoires in cytomegalovirus infection. Study-level findings and limits: HLA-C-restricted CMV-specific TCR beta clonotypes were dominant in the ex vivo response.

The length of the CDR3 is 14 residues. Germline CDR1 is SGHVS and CDR2 is FNYEAQ. The TCR sequence derives from a human donor in good health (CMV status not recorded). Some clones in this sample may be carry-over from other donors' samples. The rearrangement uses TRBV7-6 and TRBJ2-2; tentative D call: TRBD2 (5 bases). Specimen: PBMCs. This CDR3 is CASSLATTSGELFF. CDR3 DNA: TGTGCTAGCAGCTTAGCGACAACGTCCGGGGAGCTGTTTTTT.